The 24 T cell receptor beta chains in this list originate from one sample, sequenced in a study of T cells in Graves' hyperthyroidism and ophthalmopathy. RNA transcripts served as the template for amplifying TCR beta CDR3 regions. In the first-round RT-PCR of the TCR CDR3, the HTBI primer set was used. Via MiXCR, TCRdb re-called the multiplex PCR reads, giving one row per CDR3 protein. Of 280,000 or so distinct CDR3 sequences in the sample, 25% to 30% are singletons; the top ten hold over 25%. What was sequenced was blood. The origin of the receptors is a man aged 35-49 years with Graves' hyperthyroidism that later progressed to Graves' ophthalmopathy.

This clonotype was detected ten times or more. V gene TRBV5-1 combines with J gene TRBJ1-2; D call uncertain. V was cut by 0 bases and J by 6 bases, with 9 bases left in between. Germline V CDR1 and CDR2: SGHRS, YFSETQ. The CDR3 loop spans 13 amino acids. The DNA of the CDR3 is TGCGCCAGCAGCTTGGCTGCAGACGATGGCTACACCTTC. Amino acids: CASSLAADDGYTF.

This chain connects TRBV5-1 to TRBJ2-5; the D gene is possibly TRBD1 (5 bases). The CDR3 sequence is 14 residues long. The germline V gene has CDR1 SGHRS and CDR2 YFSETQ. Trimming removed 2 bases from V and 1 base from J, with 9 bases in between. CDR3 nucleotide sequence: TGCGCCAGCAGCTTCGACAGACCCCAAGAGACCCAGTACTTC. It translates to CASSFDRPQETQYF.

The chain is built from TRBV28 and TRBJ1-1; 7 bases map to TRBD1. CDR3 length equals 13 residues. Germline V lookup: CDR1 MDHEN, CDR2 SYDVKM. V shed 4 bases and J 7 bases; nucleotides not matched to a gene: 6. CDR3 coding DNA: TGTGCCAGCAGTTCTAGGGGGCAGATTGAAGCTTTCTTT. Translated, it gives CASSSRGQIEAFF.

This clonotype was counted ten times or more. Sequence at one end of the junction differs from germline and may be a read error. This chain links TRBV5-8 with TRBJ1-5; no definite D call. CDR3 length: 14 amino acids. Per the germline V gene, CDR1 is SGHTS and CDR2 is YDEGEE. The DNA for the CDR3 is TGTGCCACCAGCTCAGTCTATAGCAATCAGCCCCAGCATTTT. Its protein is CATSSVYSNQPQHF.

The chain uses TRBV27 and TRBJ2-7; perhaps TRBD2 as D (5 bases). The CDR3 runs to 13 residues. V shed 8 bases and J shed 4 bases, with 15 bases lying between them. Germline loops: CDR1 MNHEY, CDR2 SMNVEV (reference sequence). CDR3 residues: CASERRKGYEQYF. CDR3 nucleotide sequence: TGTGCCAGCGAGCGGCGGAAAGGGTACGAGCAGTACTTC.

The sample holds many counts of this clonotype. V and J are TRBV12-3 or TRBV12-4 and TRBJ1-5; a weak D match, TRBD1 (6 bases). Trimming took 6 bases from V and 5 from J, leaving 11 bases between them. The CDR3 contains 13 residues. CDR3 residues: CASRKQGYQPQHF. The CDR3 DNA is TGTGCCAGCAGGAAACAGGGTTATCAGCCCCAGCATTTT.

This clonotype was counted many times. CDR3 loop: CASSLRRGNYGYTF. In nucleotides, the CDR3 is TGCGCCAGCAGCTTACGACGGGGGAACTATGGCTACACCTTC. The chain recombines TRBV5-1 with TRBJ1-2, with D possibly matching TRBD1 (5 bases). With 2 bases removed from V and 2 bases from J, the gap between germline ends came to 10 bases. Germline V CDR1 and CDR2: SGHRS, YFSETQ. The CDR3 runs to 14 residues.

The chain joins TRBV29-1 to TRBJ2-7, with TRBD1 matching 9 bases. The CDR3 sequence is 15 residues long. In germline, CDR1 is SQVTM, CDR2 ANQGSEA. V gave up 7 bases and J gave up 4 bases; unmatched junction bases: 14. As DNA, the CDR3 is TGCAGCGCCCGACCGGGACAGGGAAAGACTTACGAGCAGTACTTC. It translates to CSARPGQGKTYEQYF.

This clonotype was seen a handful of times. V gene TRBV2 combines with J gene TRBJ1-6; the D gene is possibly TRBD1 (6 bases). This CDR3 is built from 15 residues. CDR1 and CDR2 from the germline V gene are SNHLY and FYNNEI. V lost 4 bases and J 10 bases, leaving 17 bases between the germline ends. The CDR3 DNA follows: TGTGCCAGCAGTGTGGGGGGCTGGGGGGAATCACCCCTCCACTTT. This gives the protein CASSVGGWGESPLHF. The variable domain in full, with the rest retrieved from reference TRBV2 and TRBJ1-6, is EPEVTQTPSHQVTQMGQEVILRCVPISNHLYFYWYRQILGQKVEFLVSFYNNEISEKSEIFDDQFSVERPDGSNFTLKIRSTKLEDSAMYFCASSVGGWGESPLHFGNGTRLTVT.

This clonotype has just a few counts. The chain links TRBV11-2 to TRBJ2-7; D unclear. CDR1 is SGHAT, CDR2 FQNNGV, per germline. The V end was cut by 1 base, the J end by 6 bases, with 4 bases between. There are 11 residues in the CDR3. In DNA form, the CDR3 reads TGTGCCAGCAGCTTAGGAGTCGAGCAGTACTTC. Amino acids: CASSLGVEQYF.

The chain employs TRBV19 and TRBJ2-3, with TRBD2 as a possible D gene (5 bases). V lost 1 base and J 0 bases, leaving 11 bases between the germline ends. Germline CDR1 reads LNHDA; CDR2 reads SQIVND (reference sequence). The CDR3 covers 16 residues. This chain's CDR3 is CASSIGTGGSTDTQYF. The CDR3 region has the DNA TGTGCCAGTAGTATAGGGACTGGCGGGAGCACAGATACGCAGTATTTT.

There are many counts of this clonotype. V is TRBV12-3 or TRBV12-4 and J is TRBJ2-5, with D tentatively TRBD1 (5 bases). This CDR3 region has 12 residues. Trimming removed 6 bases at V and 3 bases at J, with 8 bases between. The CDR3 protein is CASRLQEETQYF. Here the CDR3 DNA reads TGTGCCAGCAGATTACAGGAAGAGACCCAGTACTTC.

V gene TRBV19 combines with J gene TRBJ2-7; D remains unclear. Germline V gene data show CDR1 as LNHDA and CDR2 as SQIVND (reference sequence). The V end lost 1 base, the J end lost 1 base, and 11 bases lay between the germline ends. The CDR3 spans 15 residues. The CDR3 sequence is CASSIGLDPSYEQYF. The CDR3 region has the DNA TGTGCCAGTAGTATAGGTCTTGATCCTTCCTACGAGCAGTACTTC.

This clonotype came up many times. The gene calls are TRBV30 and TRBJ2-7; D call uncertain. V was trimmed by 2 bases and J by 0 bases, leaving 5 bases between them. The CDR3 totals 12 residues. Germline CDR1 and CDR2: GTSNPN and SVGIG (reference sequence). DNA of the CDR3: TGTGCCTGGAGTCGGAGCTCCTACGAGCAGTACTTC. Its protein product is CAWSRSSYEQYF.

The chain couples TRBV5-4 to TRBJ2-2, with a tentative D call TRBD2 (6 bases). The CDR3 is made up of 16 amino acids. CDR1 SGHNT and CDR2 YYREEE come from the germline V gene (reference sequence). Trimming cost V 3 bases and J 4 bases, with 16 bases left between them. In DNA, the CDR3 is TGTGCCAGCAGCTCAGGACTATTAGTGGGCACCGGGGAGCTGTTTTTT. Translating gives CASSSGLLVGTGELFF.

The table lists this clonotype with many counts. The rearrangement uses TRBV12-3 or TRBV12-4 and TRBJ1-2, with no clear D. The CDR3 has 17 residues. The V gene lost 5 bases and the J gene lost 6 bases, with 25 bases spanning the gap. CDR3 loop: CASSPSEMPLQRDGYTF. CDR3 sequence (DNA): TGTGCCAGCAGTCCCTCCGAAATGCCGCTACAACGGGATGGCTACACCTTC.

In this sample, this clonotype turned up once. The V call is TRBV20-1, the J call TRBJ1-1; 7 nucleotides line up with TRBD1. The V gene end was trimmed by 0 bases and the J gene end by 7 bases; junction bases not matched to a gene: 5. This CDR3 is built from 13 residues. CDR1 and CDR2 from the germline V gene are DFQATT and SNEGSKA (reference sequence). CDR3 loop: CSARDSQGFEAFF. The CDR3 region has the DNA TGCAGTGCTAGAGATTCACAGGGGTTTGAAGCTTTCTTT.

V gene TRBV10-2 combines with J gene TRBJ2-1; TRBD1 matches at 9 bases. This CDR3 is built from 15 residues. Germline V gene lookup returns CDR1 WSHSY and CDR2 SAAADI. The junction had 9 bases not matched to a gene; V was cut back by 5 bases and J by 7 bases. The CDR3 protein is CASSLPGQGSNEQFF. CDR3 in DNA: TGCGCCAGCAGTCTACCGGGACAGGGCTCGAATGAGCAGTTCTTC.

This clonotype was recorded at least ten times. The V call is TRBV20-1, the J call TRBJ1-1; TRBD1 agrees at 9 bases. There are 16 residues in the CDR3. CDR1 and CDR2 from the germline V gene are DFQATT and SNEGSKA (reference sequence). Germline trimming cut 3 bases from V and 0 bases from J; bases unmatched to any gene: 8. The CDR3 reads CSASGTGWLLNTEAFF. CDR3 in DNA: TGCAGTGCTAGCGGGACAGGGTGGTTGCTGAACACTGAAGCTTTCTTT.

The V gene is TRBV20-1, the J gene TRBJ2-2; D gene uncertain. The CDR3 loop spans 11 amino acids. Per germline, CDR1 DFQATT and CDR2 SNEGSKA (reference sequence). V lost 4 bases and J 8 bases, leaving 8 bases between the germline ends. CDR3 loop: CSATRGGELFF. As DNA, the CDR3 is TGCAGTGCTACGCGTGGGGGGGAGCTGTTTTTT.

This clonotype was observed a single time. The V and J genes are TRBV6-1 and TRBJ1-1; D is perhaps TRBD1 (6 bases). In germline, CDR1 is MNHNS, CDR2 SASEGT. V lost 8 bases and J lost 6, with 19 bases in between. The CDR3 is 14 amino acids. The CDR3 DNA sequence: TGTGCCAGCGGGCGTGGGGGACAAGTCGCTGAAGCTTTCTTT. It translates to CASGRGGQVAEAFF.

The table lists this clonotype with many counts. The chain uses TRBV14 and TRBJ2-2; D unresolved. V was shortened by 4 bases and J by 0 bases, with 9 bases between the two germline ends. The CDR3 spans 15 residues. Germline V gene lookup returns CDR1 SGHDN and CDR2 FVKESK. This chain's CDR3 is CASSPLRANTGELFF. CDR3 nucleotide sequence: TGTGCCAGCAGCCCTCTCCGAGCGAACACCGGGGAGCTGTTTTTT.

This clonotype was seen more than once but under ten times. The gene calls are TRBV10-3 and TRBJ1-5; 10 bases agree with TRBD1. Germline CDR1 ENHRY, CDR2 SYGVKD. V shed 5 bases, J shed 2 bases, and the junction held 9 bases outside the gene matches. CDR3 length: 17 amino acids. CDR3 DNA sequence: TGTGCCATCAGTCTGGGACAGGGGCTAGGTGGCAATCAGCCCCAGCATTTT. As protein: CAISLGQGLGGNQPQHF.

This clonotype was seen many times. The chain couples TRBV29-1 to TRBJ2-7, with no clear D. The CDR3 loop spans 14 amino acids. V was clipped by 1 base and J by 2 bases, with 12 bases between them. CDR1 and CDR2 from the germline V gene are SQVTM and ANQGSEA. CDR3 residues: CSVEAGYRTYEQYF. The CDR3 coding sequence is TGCAGCGTTGAAGCAGGTTATAGAACCTACGAGCAGTACTTC.